This TCR beta chain was recovered during a study of cytomegalovirus exposure and HLA in healthy donors (dated by TCRdb to 2015 to 2018). With respect to the entire study: According to an earlier analysis of several hundred of the donors, about 179 million T cells yielded 90 million to 130 million unique TCR beta sequences and about 300 Gb of sequence data. In an earlier analysis of 500 to 650 of the donors, high-throughput TCR beta sequencing was used to judge whether each TCR beta V gene segment behaved as functional or pseudogenic. Class I and class II HLA loci were covered by the typing at four-digit resolution. The number of donors typed differed by locus, with about 629-640 for A, B, C, DRB1 and DQB1, roughly 550 for DQA1, 600 to 610 for DPA1, and some 440 for DPB1. Using immunosequencing, the study profiled T cell repertoires from about 650 subjects and related those repertoires to cytomegalovirus serostatus. Approximately 330 gigabases of sequencing data and roughly 81 million unique TCR sequences made up an early release that covered roughly 670 HLA-typed donors. Donor age, sex, ethnicity and CMV serostatus were collected together with the repertoire data. All discovery cohort repertoires had been generated on a single sequencing platform. High-throughput TCR immunosequencing, statistical association of individual TCRs with disease status, and machine learning were combined to predict cytomegalovirus infection status. Roughly five DR-DQ haplotypes were handled as single units for association and clustering, since linkage in the cohort was strong. To study patterns of TCR occurrence, a later analysis re-analyzed previously published TCR beta repertoires from 650 to 750 donors and added high-resolution HLA genotyping. Among the approximately 430 genotyped donors, around 79% belonged to the genetic ancestry cluster associated with self-reported Caucasian donors. The study aimed to test whether signatures of past pathogen exposure could be identified by cataloging public T cell receptors. Among about 410 genotyped donors of the cohort, an average of roughly 230,000 unique TCR beta nucleotide sequences was sequenced per donor, of which 15% to 20% were non-productive. Genome-wide SNP genotypes for about 60% of the 666 donors were used in a later genetic analysis, which treated that subset as a discovery cohort. The later analysis used no new phenotypic data to find candidate immune exposures, relying instead on TCR beta sequences and their occurrence across donors. In addition to the first cohort of roughly 700 subjects, a separate validation cohort of 120 different subjects was used. General findings and caveats noted by the study authors: Linkage disequilibrium might explain the correlated functional status among segregating V segments, but an unknown experimental factor could not be excluded. In vitro tests confirmed that a few of the cytomegalovirus-associated TCR beta chains recognize cytomegalovirus antigens. Cytomegalovirus status was reported to be diagnosed by the classifier with high specificity and sensitivity in both the original and validation cohorts. When HLA alleles, especially DR and DQ, strongly co-occurred, TCR associations were difficult to assign to individual alleles. Because HLA typing was missing for some donors at each locus, association tests included only the typed subset. According to a later analysis, TCR association rates differed among HLA loci, with DRB1 alleles showing the most associated TCRs and HLA-C alleles showing the fewest. Specific HLA alleles were associated with 15,000 to 20,000 TCR beta sequences at a false discovery rate of 0.05 in a later analysis. A total of fewer than 200 TCR beta chains were listed by the study as associated with cytomegalovirus. The cohort was sequenced for TCR beta chains only, and without alpha or paired-chain data the features that could be detected were limited. According to a later genetic analysis, donors in an Asian-associated ancestry cluster had fewer N-insertions in productive TCRs than the approximately 690-donor mean. An earlier analysis of 450 to 750 of the donors showed that most TCR beta V segments appeared in productive rearrangements either about 90% or about 30% of the time, which broadly matched IMGT annotations. In a later analysis, several top co-occurrence clusters were reported to appear linked to parvovirus B19, influenza, CMV and Epstein-Barr virus. In a later analysis, HLA-associated TCR beta chains were found to be more clonally expanded and to have lower generation probabilities than equally common non-associated chains. Across donors, most TCR sequences were observed very rarely, whereas some public TCRs were present in many individuals. A cluster of highly shared sequence variants was judged likely to represent a technical artifact of the sequencing pipeline. The earlier analysis of 450 to 700 of the donors excluded roughly 16 rarely observed V segments, including chromosome 9 orphons, because counts were too low. V-gene and J-gene trimming of TCR beta chains was associated with a missense DCLRE1C variant in a later genetic analysis, and the association was replicated in an independent cohort. According to a later analysis, most CMV-associated TCR beta chains appeared to be HLA-restricted, and the HLA associations seemed to be driven largely by CMV exposure. Sequencing depth was assumed to be roughly uniform across donors in the presence/absence analyses, though that assumption may not hold. A further reported finding was that TCR beta sequences accurately predicted the HLA-A and HLA-B alleles for most subjects in the first cohort. Immune exposure information for the cohort was limited to CMV serostatus. The authors suggested that the approach could potentially be generalized to other disease states and immunological phenotypes.

As for this clone: The target of this receptor is not known. There are no base qualities to consult, and no much larger clone falls within one base.

The cohort consisted of fewer than 700 healthy bone marrow donors. At the time of sampling, every cohort member was nominally healthy, though immune exposures that went unrecorded were likely present. The donor tested CMV seropositive, placing the donor among the approximately 310 seropositive members of the cohort. Every donor gave a peripheral blood sample, and the peripheral blood mononuclear cells from that sample were used for TCR beta sequencing. The Qiagen DNeasy Blood Extraction Kit was used to extract genomic DNA from the blood cell samples. Libraries were made using the immunoSEQ multiplex PCR assay. For the multiplex PCR, a mixture combining 60 forward primers for TCR Vbeta segments and 13 reverse primers for TCR Jbeta segments was used. Amplification of the CDR3 region of rearranged TCR beta genes was performed with a multiplex PCR assay on genomic DNA. The Illumina HiSeq System was used to sequence the amplified TCR beta libraries as 87-base-pair reads. The original pipeline was this. In a later analysis, tens of millions of unique TCR beta chains were counted across the approximately 640 repertoires, and about 10 million of these chains were shared by at least two donors. Raw reads were error-corrected and collapsed into unique sequences with a nearest-neighbor algorithm that merged closely related sequences to remove PCR and sequencing errors. Alignment of CDR3 sequences to IMGT reference sequences was used to assign V, D and J gene segments. For a sequence to be retained, a match of at least six nucleotides to both a V gene segment and a J gene segment was required. A rearrangement counted as productive if the CDR3 had no stop codons and remained in frame with V and J, and every other rearrangement counted as non-productive. Following IMGT convention, CDR3 was defined as the stretch from the second conserved V-encoded cysteine to the conserved J-encoded phenylalanine. Sequences without an unambiguous match to a single V gene segment were excluded from the earlier analysis of several hundred of the donors. In an earlier analysis of 450 to 700 of the donors, V segments were called functional above 56.7% productive rearrangements and were called segregating when the between-donor standard deviation exceeded 5%. A statistical classification framework was developed to diagnose cytomegalovirus status using the catalog of TCR beta chain sequences. In a later analysis, TCR nucleotide sequences were compared against IMGT/GENE-DB human TR gene sequences so that V and J genes could be assigned. The TCRdist pipeline was used in a later analysis to assign CDR3 sequences and most-parsimonious VDJ recombination scenarios. In a later analysis, each TCR beta chain was defined by its CDR3 amino acid sequence together with its V-gene family, and reads lacking a unique V-gene family were excluded. To address suspected cross-contamination and a sequencing artifact, a later analysis removed a few hundred highly shared, low-generation-probability nucleotide sequences. For each public chain, a later analysis derived a clonal expansion index from normalized ranks of inferred template counts within each repertoire. In a later analysis, generation probabilities were computed with a VDJ recombination model fitted to out-of-frame rearrangements, and the resulting probabilities were checked against IGoR. A later analysis scored TCR-TCR, TCR-HLA and TCR-CMV co-occurrence with hypergeometric tests, applying a repertoire-size bias correction to TCR pairs. False discovery rates were estimated in a later analysis by permuting HLA or CMV assignments 20 times. A later analysis grouped co-occurring TCRs with DBSCAN, adding TCRdist sequence similarity when clustering within HLA-allele-positive subsets. For co-occurrence clustering, repertoires with fewer than 30,000 or more than 120,000 public chains were excluded, along with about five repertoires with anomalous nucleotide sharing. TCRdb mirrors the immuneACCESS table, restricted to in-frame sequences. Some clones are absent from its copies; in checked studies, under half trace to an unresolved V gene, and the reason for the others is unknown. That table is the source of V, J and clone size, and D and trimming were worked out from the DNA. Present in this sample are 190,000 or so clones, around 75% of which were seen just once. The ten largest clones add up to more than 0.35% of the sample.

Sequences were obtained from PBMCs. The TCR originated in a male donor in good health and CMV-seropositive.

For the CDR3, the sequence is CASSPHRDRGTEAFF. The sequenced DNA is TGTGCCAGCAGCCCTCACCGGGACAGGGGCACTGAAGCTTTCTTT. Recombination connected TRBV4-2 to TRBJ1-1; TRBD1 aligns with 10 central bases. From a lookup of the germline V gene, CDR1 and CDR2 are LGHNA and YNFKEQ. The germline V end is reduced by 4 bases and the J end by 4 bases; junction bases left unmatched: 6. Reading from cysteine to phenylalanine, the CDR3 counts 15 amino acids. Only CDR3 DNA is held: 45 bases, read in frame from base 1.